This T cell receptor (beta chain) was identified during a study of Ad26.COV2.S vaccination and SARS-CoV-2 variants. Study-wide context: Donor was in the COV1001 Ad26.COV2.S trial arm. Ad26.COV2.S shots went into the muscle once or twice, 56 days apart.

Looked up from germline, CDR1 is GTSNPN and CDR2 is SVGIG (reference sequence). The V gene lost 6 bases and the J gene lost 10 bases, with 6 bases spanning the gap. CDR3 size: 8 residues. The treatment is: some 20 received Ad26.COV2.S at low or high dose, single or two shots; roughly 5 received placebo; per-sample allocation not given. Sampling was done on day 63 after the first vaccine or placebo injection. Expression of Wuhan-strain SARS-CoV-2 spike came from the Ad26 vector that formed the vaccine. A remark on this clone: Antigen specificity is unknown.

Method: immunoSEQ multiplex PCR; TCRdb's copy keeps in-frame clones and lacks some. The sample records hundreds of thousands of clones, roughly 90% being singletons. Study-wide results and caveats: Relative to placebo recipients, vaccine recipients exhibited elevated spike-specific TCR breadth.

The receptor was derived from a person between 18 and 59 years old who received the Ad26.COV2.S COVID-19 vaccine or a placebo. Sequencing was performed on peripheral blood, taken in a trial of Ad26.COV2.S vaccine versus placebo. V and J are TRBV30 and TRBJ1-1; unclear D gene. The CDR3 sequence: CACERAFF. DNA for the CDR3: TGTGCCTGTGAGAGAGCTTTCTTT. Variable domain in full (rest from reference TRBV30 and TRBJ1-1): SQTIHQWPATLVQPVGSPLSLECTVEGTSNPNLYWYRQAAGRGLQLLFYSVGIGQISSEVPQNLSASRPQDRQFILSSKKLLLSDSGFYLCACERAFFGQGTRLTVV.